This is a list of T cell receptor beta chains from one sample in a study of blood T cell repertoires in COVID-19. Some clones are missing from TCRdb's copy, which holds only in-frame ones; the method was immunoSEQ multiplex PCR. The repertoire includes tens of thousands of clones, 90% of them detected once, and about 2.5% sits in the top ten. The specimen was peripheral blood. The receptors shown here come from a human donor in a cohort sampled during active COVID-19. Both conserved end residues are part of each CDR3. A D gene is named only where the DNA matches it firmly. Rows may omit the clone size; those that give it use once, few, many or a size class.

len,j_gene,abundance,v_gene,d_gene,CDR3nt,CDR3aa
15,TRBJ1-4,.,TRBV18,.,TGTGCCAGCTCACCCTTCTCTGGGGGCGAGGAAAAACTGTTTTTT,CASSPFSGGEEKLFF
20,TRBJ1-2,.,TRBV14,TRBD1,TGTGCCAGCAGCCAAGAGGGAACCTTCCGGGACAGGCCTTTTAACTATGGCTACACCTTC,CASSQEGTFRDRPFNYGYTF
17,TRBJ2-2,.,TRBV19,.,TGTGCCAGTAGTATATATGGTTTTGGTGGTCTACCCGGGGAGCTGTTTTTT,CASSIYGFGGLPGELFF
14,TRBJ2-7,.,TRBV7-2,TRBD1,TGTGCCAGCAGCCCCCGGGGACAGGGCTACGAGCAGTACTTC,CASSPRGQGYEQYF
15,TRBJ2-7,.,TRBV28,.,TGTGCCAGCAGTTACACAGAACCCCCCTCCTACGAGCAGTACTTC,CASSYTEPPSYEQYF
14,TRBJ2-7,.,TRBV6-5,.,TGTGCCAGCAGGGGGAGGGGGGGTCTTTACGAGCAGTACTTC,CASRGRGGLYEQYF
16,TRBJ2-3,.,TRBV4-3,TRBD2,TGCGCCAGCAGCCAAGATAGGGGACTAGGGGCAGATACGCAGTATTTT,CASSQDRGLGADTQYF
14,TRBJ1-2,.,TRBV19,TRBD1,TGTGCCAGTCTCCCGGGACAGGGAATGGGTGGCTACACCTTC,CASLPGQGMGGYTF
16,TRBJ1-1,.,TRBV18,TRBD1,TGTGCCAGCTCGCAAGAACCGGGACAGGGGTTATCTGAAGCTTTCTTT,CASSQEPGQGLSEAFF
14,TRBJ2-2,.,TRBV29-1,TRBD1,TGCAGCGTTGTTGGGACAGGACGAAGCGGGGAGCTGTTTTTT,CSVVGTGRSGELFF
13,TRBJ2-3,.,TRBV28,.,TGTGCCAGCAGTTTCGGCGGGGAAGATACGCAGTATTTT,CASSFGGEDTQYF
17,TRBJ2-3,.,TRBV3-1/TRBV3-2,.,TGTGCCAGCAGCCAAACTATTGGACTCTACGGAGGGGATACGCAGTATTTT,CASSQTIGLYGGDTQYF
16,TRBJ2-2,.,TRBV18,.,TGTGCCAGCTCACCATTTCAGGGGAGCGGCACCGGGGAGCTGTTTTTT,CASSPFQGSGTGELFF
16,TRBJ2-5,.,TRBV3-1/TRBV3-2,TRBD2,TGTGCCAGCAGCCCAGGGACTAGCGGGAGTGCAGAGACCCAGTACTTC,CASSPGTSGSAETQYF
14,TRBJ2-5,.,TRBV7-2,.,TGTGCCAGCAGCTTAGACTCGCCAGGAGAGACCCAGTACTTC,CASSLDSPGETQYF
12,TRBJ2-7,.,TRBV7-2,.,TGTGCCAGCAGCTTCCCGGGGGTCGAGCAGTACTTC,CASSFPGVEQYF
13,TRBJ1-2,.,TRBV7-8,.,TGTGCCAGCAGCTTAACAGGGAGCTATGGCTACACCTTC,CASSLTGSYGYTF
14,TRBJ2-2,.,TRBV29-1,TRBD2,TGCAGCGTGCGACTAGCCAAAAACACCGGGGAGCTGTTTTTT,CSVRLAKNTGELFF
14,TRBJ2-1,.,TRBV5-8,TRBD2,TGTGCCAGCAGCTTATTTGGCGGGGGGAATGAGCAGTTCTTC,CASSLFGGGNEQFF
14,TRBJ2-7,.,TRBV10-3,TRBD1,TGTGCCATCAGCAGGGGACAGGGTAACGACGAGCAGTACTTC,CAISRGQGNDEQYF
12,TRBJ1-1,.,TRBV5-1,.,TGCGCCAGCAGATACACGAACACTGAAGCTTTCTTT,CASRYTNTEAFF
17,TRBJ1-2,.,TRBV11-2,TRBD1,TGTGCCAGCAGCTTAGATCTTGGACAGGGGGAAGGCTATGGCTACACCTTC,CASSLDLGQGEGYGYTF
12,TRBJ1-2,.,TRBV19,.,TGTGCCAGTAGTCCTAAGATCTATGGCTACACCTTC,CASSPKIYGYTF
17,TRBJ2-7,.,TRBV7-2,TRBD2,TGTGCCAGCAGCTTACGCCGGATAGCGGGAGCCCTGTACGAGCAGTACTTC,CASSLRRIAGALYEQYF
15,TRBJ1-1,.,TRBV7-2,.,TGTGCCAGCAGCTCCGACAGGTCCGTTTACACTGAAGCTTTCTTT,CASSSDRSVYTEAFF
15,TRBJ2-1,.,TRBV19,.,TGTGCCAGTACAGCCCTCCCGGGACTGGAGGCTGAGCAGTTCTTC,CASTALPGLEAEQFF
14,TRBJ2-1,.,TRBV7-2,TRBD2,TGTGCCAGCAGCTACGGACTAGCGGGAGCTGAGCAGTTCTTC,CASSYGLAGAEQFF
14,TRBJ2-7,.,TRBV7-2,.,TGTGCCAGCAGCTTAGTTGCAGGCTCCTACGAGCAGTACTTC,CASSLVAGSYEQYF
16,TRBJ2-2,.,TRBV6-2/TRBV6-3,.,TGTGCCAGCAGTTACTCGTTACAGGGTCGCACCGGGGAGCTGTTTTTT,CASSYSLQGRTGELFF
15,TRBJ1-1,.,TRBV6-2/TRBV6-3,.,TGTGCCAGCAGTTACGCCGCCGTGAGGGACACTGAAGCTTTCTTT,CASSYAAVRDTEAFF
19,TRBJ2-1,.,TRBV11-2,TRBD2,TGTGCCAGCAGCGCACGGACTAGCGGGGGGCGGTTGAATTTCAATGAGCAGTTCTTC,CASSARTSGGRLNFNEQFF
15,TRBJ2-7,.,TRBV14,TRBD1,TGTGCCAGCAGCCAACAATTTACAGGGGGCTACGAGCAGTACTTC,CASSQQFTGGYEQYF
14,TRBJ1-2,.,TRBV7-9,.,TGTGCCGGGGGGGAGACAGTTACAGTCGGTGGCTACACCTTC,CAGGETVTVGGYTF
13,TRBJ2-3,.,TRBV6-5,.,TGTGCCAGCAGTTGGACAGACACAGATACGCAGTATTTT,CASSWTDTDTQYF
15,TRBJ1-4,.,TRBV7-2,.,TGTGCCAGCAGCTTATGGAGTACAACTAATGAAAAACTGTTTTTT,CASSLWSTTNEKLFF
15,TRBJ2-7,once,TRBV4-3,.,TGCGCCAGCAGCCAAGATGGGGGCCTCAAGTACGAGCAGTACTTC,CASSQDGGLKYEQYF
15,TRBJ2-7,.,TRBV19,TRBD1,TGTGCCAGTAGTCCCACCGGGACAGCAACCTACGAGCAGTACTTC,CASSPTGTATYEQYF
13,TRBJ2-3,once,TRBV24-1,.,TGTGCCACCAATCGGAGGTTGGAAGATACGCAGTATTTT,CATNRRLEDTQYF
14,TRBJ2-3,.,TRBV7-9,.,TGTGCCAGCAGCTTAGTTACTGGCACAGATACGCAGTATTTT,CASSLVTGTDTQYF
16,TRBJ2-3,.,TRBV7-2,.,TGTGCCAGCAGCTTAGTGGCGGGTCCCAACACAGATACGCAGTATTTT,CASSLVAGPNTDTQYF
15,TRBJ1-4,once,TRBV18,.,TGTGCCAGCTCACCCTCTAGGCAGTCTAATGAAAAACTGTTTTTT,CASSPSRQSNEKLFF